A selection of T cell receptor beta chains follows, all from one sample in a study of blood T cell repertoires in COVID-19. Clones were sequenced by immunoSEQ multiplex PCR, and TCRdb holds only the in-frame ones, with some missing. The sample consists of about 270,000 clones, 88% of them appearing once. Sequenced sample: PBMCs or T cells enriched from blood (not recorded which). These receptors came from a woman between 40 and 55 years old with acute COVID-19. The CDR3 runs from the conserved cysteine through the conserved F or W. The D gene is left open where the match is weak. Size values are once, few and many counts, or a class for expanded clones, and some rows have none.

J gene	clone size	V gene	CDR3 length	D gene	CDR3 DNA	CDR3 protein
TRBJ2-1	NA	TRBV6-1	16	NA	TGTGCCAGCAGTGGATACAGGGAACTCTCCTACAATGAGCAGTTCTTC	CASSGYRELSYNEQFF
TRBJ2-2	NA	TRBV29-1	12	NA	TGCAGCGTTGAACTCTACACCGGGGAGCTGTTTTTT	CSVELYTGELFF
TRBJ1-3	NA	TRBV5-1	17	TRBD1	TGCGCCAGCAGCTTGTTCCAGGGGGTTCGCTCTGGAAACACCATATATTTT	CASSLFQGVRSGNTIYF
TRBJ1-1	NA	TRBV7-9	14	TRBD1	TGTGCCAGCAGCTCCGGGACAGGGAGGGCTGAAGCTTTCTTT	CASSSGTGRAEAFF
TRBJ2-3	NA	TRBV2	16	NA	TGTGCCAGCAGTGAGGAGGCCGCCGACTACACAGATACGCAGTATTTT	CASSEEAADYTDTQYF
TRBJ1-2	few	TRBV7-9	14	NA	TGTGCCAGCAGCCGAGACATCGATATCTATGGCTACACCTTC	CASSRDIDIYGYTF
TRBJ1-1	once	TRBV10-2	12	NA	TGCGCCAGCACTAATGGGGGGACTGAAGCTTTCTTT	CASTNGGTEAFF
TRBJ1-2	NA	TRBV2	14	NA	TGTGCCAGCAGTGGGGAGGGAACCGTCAATGGCTACACCTTC	CASSGEGTVNGYTF
TRBJ2-5	NA	TRBV18	16	TRBD1	TGTGCCAGCTCACCTAGGGGAGCGGGACAGGGGGAGACCCAGTACTTC	CASSPRGAGQGETQYF
TRBJ2-7	NA	TRBV3-1/TRBV3-2	15	TRBD1	TGTGCCAGCAGCCAATCGGAGACAGGGACCTACGAGCAGTACTTC	CASSQSETGTYEQYF
TRBJ2-7	NA	TRBV25-1	16	TRBD2	TGTGCCAGCAGTGGCACGTCTAGCGGGAGCGGCTACGAGCAGTACTTC	CASSGTSSGSGYEQYF
TRBJ1-4	NA	TRBV19	16	TRBD1	TGTGCCAGTAGTATAGGGACAGGACAGGAGAATGAAAAACTGTTTTTT	CASSIGTGQENEKLFF
TRBJ2-1	NA	TRBV5-1	16	NA	TGCGCCAGCAGCTTGGATCGAAAGAGCTCCTACAATGAGCAGTTCTTC	CASSLDRKSSYNEQFF
TRBJ2-1	NA	TRBV7-2	15	TRBD2	TGTGCCAGCAGCTCCCGAGGGAGCGGGATGAATGAGCAGTTCTTC	CASSSRGSGMNEQFF
TRBJ1-5	once	TRBV10-3	14	NA	TGTGCCATCAGGGAAGACAGTAGCAATCAGCCCCAGCATTTT	CAIREDSSNQPQHF